This is a list of T cell receptor beta chains from one sample in a study of CD8 T cells in Susac syndrome. TCRdb itself ran the immunoSEQ multiplex PCR reads through MiXCR, one entry per CDR3 protein. The sample contains 130,000 to 150,000 distinct CDR3 sequences, less than 95% of which appear only once. Sequenced: CD4+ T cells from PBMCs. All receptors come from a human donor in good health. Each CDR3 is given with its conserved first and last residue. The D gene is left open where the match is weak. Only some rows state a clone size, as once, few, many or a class for expanded clones.

TRBV29-1	-	-	TRBJ2-2	CSVGDTGELFF	TGCAGCGTAGGGGACACCGGGGAGCTGTTTTTT
TRBV11-2	-	-	TRBJ2-3	CASSVDSYPFADTQYF	TGTGCCAGCAGCGTAGACTCATACCCTTTCGCAGATACGCAGTATTTT
TRBV18	-	-	TRBJ2-1	CASSSGAGDNEQFF	TGTGCCAGCTCGTCCGGGGCAGGGGACAATGAGCAGTTCTTC
TRBV9	TRBD2	-	TRBJ2-3	CASSVSGSTDTQYF	TGTGCCAGCAGCGTTAGCGGGAGCACAGATACGCAGTATTTT
TRBV11-3	-	-	TRBJ2-5	CASSSTGSQETQYF	TGTGCCAGCAGTAGTACAGGGAGTCAAGAGACCCAGTACTTC
TRBV5-6	-	-	TRBJ2-7	CASSFIGRYEQYF	TGTGCCAGCAGCTTCATTGGCCGCTACGAGCAGTACTTC
TRBV30	-	-	TRBJ1-5	CAWSVGGSINQPQHF	TGTGCCTGGAGTGTGGGGGGGTCCATCAATCAGCCCCAGCATTTT
TRBV19	TRBD2	-	TRBJ2-5	CASSPRRTSGSIWETQYF	TGTGCCAGTAGTCCCCGACGGACTAGCGGGAGCATATGGGAGACCCAGTACTTC
TRBV19	-	-	TRBJ2-3	CACSERVGTDTQYF	TGTGCCTGCTCGGAGCGGGTAGGGACAGATACGCAGTATTTT
TRBV10-3	TRBD1	-	TRBJ1-2	CAISDRQGQNYGYTF	TGTGCCATCAGTGATCGACAGGGGCAGAACTATGGCTACACCTTC
TRBV27	TRBD2	-	TRBJ2-3	CASSSGTSGSDTQYF	TGTGCCAGCAGTTCCGGGACTAGCGGGAGTGATACGCAGTATTTT
TRBV12-3/TRBV12-4	-	-	TRBJ1-5	CASSRLLLSNQPQHF	TGTGCCAGCAGCAGACTCCTACTTAGCAATCAGCCCCAGCATTTT
TRBV28	TRBD2	-	TRBJ2-1	CASSRGLAEQFF	TGTGCCAGCAGTCGGGGACTAGCTGAGCAGTTCTTC
TRBV18	-	-	TRBJ2-7	CASSPLGRDEQYF	TGTGCCAGCTCACCGTTGGGCAGGGACGAGCAGTACTTC
TRBV5-4	-	-	TRBJ2-1	CASSGPGFSYNEQFF	TGTGCCAGCAGCGGACCCGGCTTTTCCTACAATGAGCAGTTCTTC
TRBV19	TRBD2	-	TRBJ2-7	CASSTRAGGTYEQYF	TGTGCCAGTAGTACTCGAGCGGGAGGAACCTACGAGCAGTACTTC
TRBV6-5	-	-	TRBJ1-5	CASMRGLGNQPQHF	TGTGCCAGCATGAGAGGGTTGGGCAATCAGCCCCAGCATTTT
TRBV7-9	TRBD1	-	TRBJ1-2	CASSKGGTGYGYTF	TGTGCCAGCAGCAAAGGCGGGACAGGCTATGGCTACACCTTC
TRBV6-1	-	-	TRBJ1-1	CASSPPRVKTEAFF	TGTGCCAGCAGTCCTCCCAGGGTGAAGACTGAAGCTTTCTTT
TRBV5-1	TRBD1	once	TRBJ1-1	CASSAGQGRNTEAFF	TGCGCCAGCAGCGCCGGACAGGGAAGGAACACTGAAGCTTTCTTT
TRBV20-1	-	-	TRBJ1-4	CSASGMRDEKLFF	TGCAGTGCTAGTGGCATGAGGGATGAAAAACTGTTTTTT
TRBV7-9	-	-	TRBJ2-7	CASSAGTEPYEQYF	TGTGCCAGCAGCGCCGGGACTGAGCCCTACGAGCAGTACTTC
TRBV20-1	-	-	TRBJ1-1	CSATQGLRTEAFF	TGCAGTGCTACTCAGGGTCTACGGACTGAAGCTTTCTTT
TRBV12-3/TRBV12-4	TRBD2	once	TRBJ2-7	CASSSSGTRGTAYEQYF	TGTGCCAGCAGTTCCTCCGGGACTAGAGGTACGGCCTACGAGCAGTACTTC
TRBV5-1	-	-	TRBJ2-1	CASSVGSNEQFF	TGCGCCAGCAGCGTGGGAAGCAATGAGCAGTTCTTC
TRBV7-2	TRBD1	-	TRBJ1-5	CASSKDRGGNQPQHF	TGTGCCAGCAGCAAAGACAGGGGTGGAAACCAGCCCCAGCATTTT
TRBV5-1	-	-	TRBJ2-3	CASSFRVRSTDTQYF	TGCGCCAGCAGCTTCCGGGTCCGGAGCACAGATACGCAGTATTTT
TRBV20-1	TRBD2	-	TRBJ2-7	CSAPASGGSYEQYF	TGCAGTGCTCCAGCTAGCGGAGGATCCTACGAGCAGTACTTC
TRBV5-4	-	-	TRBJ1-2	CASSDRPGPGYTF	TGTGCCAGCAGCGATCGACCCGGGCCTGGCTACACCTTC
TRBV4-1	TRBD1	-	TRBJ2-2	CASSPRTGGNTGELFF	TGCGCCAGCAGCCCTCGGACAGGGGGCAACACCGGGGAGCTGTTTTTT
TRBV2	-	-	TRBJ2-3	CASIGDQQLSTDTQYF	TGTGCCAGCATTGGGGACCAACAATTAAGCACAGATACGCAGTATTTT
TRBV12-3/TRBV12-4	TRBD1	once	TRBJ2-7	CASSPGTAQMWHYEQYF	TGTGCCAGCAGTCCCGGGACAGCCCAAATGTGGCACTACGAGCAGTACTTC
TRBV18	-	-	TRBJ2-1	CASSLLASRGDEQFF	TGTGCCAGCTCACTGCTAGCGTCAAGGGGAGATGAGCAGTTCTTC
TRBV7-2	-	-	TRBJ2-4	CASSSPGTPGIQYF	TGTGCCAGCAGCTCACCGGGAACCCCAGGCATTCAGTACTTC
TRBV27	TRBD2	once	TRBJ2-1	CASRPGLAGVEQFF	TGTGCCAGCAGACCGGGACTAGCGGGAGTTGAGCAGTTCTTC
TRBV9	-	-	TRBJ2-2	CASSPQGGGRWNTGELFF	TGTGCCAGCAGCCCCCAAGGTGGCGGCCGGTGGAACACCGGGGAGCTGTTTTTT
TRBV7-8	-	-	TRBJ1-1	CASSSRGSRAHTEAFF	TGTGCCAGCAGCTCGAGGGGGAGCAGGGCCCACACTGAAGCTTTCTTT
TRBV20-1	-	-	TRBJ2-1	CSAQGGRGYNEQFF	TGCAGTGCCCAAGGGGGGAGGGGTTACAATGAGCAGTTCTTC
TRBV18	TRBD1	-	TRBJ2-1	CASSLTDRGLVSSYNEQFF	TGTGCCAGCTCACTTACGGACAGGGGGCTGGTTAGCTCCTACAATGAGCAGTTCTTC
TRBV9	-	-	TRBJ2-3	CASNVGSVDTDTQYF	TGTGCCAGCAACGTAGGAAGCGTCGACACAGATACGCAGTATTTT
TRBV6-1	TRBD2	-	TRBJ2-3	CASSALTSGRVHTQYF	TGTGCCAGCAGTGCCTTGACTAGCGGGAGGGTCCATACGCAGTATTTT
TRBV3-1	TRBD1	-	TRBJ1-2	CASSQGQGTYGYTF	TGTGCCAGCAGCCAAGGACAGGGAACCTATGGCTACACCTTC
TRBV30	-	-	TRBJ1-2	CAWGEQGGTYYGYTF	TGTGCCTGGGGGGAACAGGGTGGGACTTACTATGGCTACACCTTC
TRBV5-1	-	-	TRBJ2-3	CASSLEETSTDTQYF	TGCGCCAGCAGCTTGGAAGAGACTAGTACCGATACGCAGTATTTT
TRBV7-9	-	few	TRBJ1-2	CASSQEYGYTF	TGTGCCAGCAGTCAGGAATATGGCTACACCTTC
TRBV28	-	-	TRBJ1-1	CASTQPLNTEAFF	TGTGCCAGCACACAACCGTTGAACACTGAAGCTTTCTTT
TRBV9	-	once	TRBJ2-1	CASSVGGQNNEQFF	TGTGCCAGCAGCGTAGGAGGTCAGAACAATGAGCAGTTCTTC
TRBV29-1	-	-	TRBJ1-1	CSVDTQPNTEAFF	TGCAGCGTAGATACACAGCCGAACACTGAAGCTTTCTTT
TRBV7-9	-	-	TRBJ2-3	CASSLEGPTQYF	TGTGCCAGCAGCTTAGAAGGTCCTACGCAGTATTTT
TRBV4-2	-	-	TRBJ2-6	CASSQGGGGAGANVLTF	TGTGCCAGCAGCCAAGGGGGAGGGGGCGCGGGGGCCAACGTCCTGACTTTC
TRBV7-3	TRBD1	few	TRBJ2-7	CASSLTWTGLYEQYF	TGTGCCAGCAGCTTAACTTGGACAGGACTTTACGAGCAGTACTTC
TRBV5-1	-	-	TRBJ2-5	CASSLSSPTQETQYF	TGCGCCAGCAGCTTGTCTTCCCCGACCCAAGAGACCCAGTACTTC
TRBV12-3/TRBV12-4	-	-	TRBJ1-1	CASSLEGRLTEAFF	TGTGCCAGCAGTTTAGAGGGGCGACTCACTGAAGCTTTCTTT
TRBV4-2	TRBD2	-	TRBJ2-2	CASSYRPGGYIGELFF	TGTGCCAGCAGCTACAGGCCGGGAGGATACATCGGGGAGCTGTTTTTT
TRBV5-1	TRBD2	-	TRBJ2-1	CASFRTSGSYNEQFF	TGCGCCAGCTTTAGGACTAGCGGGTCCTACAATGAGCAGTTCTTC
TRBV3-1	-	once	TRBJ2-7	CASKGFLSYEQYF	TGTGCCAGCAAGGGTTTTCTATCGTACGAGCAGTACTTC
TRBV7-8	-	-	TRBJ2-3	CASSFGGPTDTQYF	TGTGCCAGCAGCTTTGGGGGACCCACAGATACGCAGTATTTT
TRBV2	-	once	TRBJ2-7	CASRRDTPGYEQYF	TGTGCCAGCAGACGGGACACTCCCGGGTACGAGCAGTACTTC
TRBV30	TRBD1	-	TRBJ1-1	CAFNRGMVNTEAFF	TGTGCTTTCAACAGGGGAATGGTGAACACTGAAGCTTTCTTT
TRBV11-2	-	-	TRBJ2-1	CASAFLSIGGSRQFF	TGTGCCAGCGCCTTTCTGAGCATCGGCGGATCAAGACAGTTCTTC